This T cell receptor beta chain originates from a study of cytomegalovirus exposure and HLA in healthy donors. This clone was seen a few times. Use of 60 Vbeta and 13 Jbeta primers characterized the PCR. Clones were read by immunoSEQ multiplex PCR, and TCRdb kept only the in-frame ones, dropping some. The sample shows fewer than 110,000 clones, 65% to 85% of them seen only once. The CDR3 is 16 residues long. From germline, CDR1 is LGHNA and CDR2 YNFKEQ. Unmatched junction bases numbered 12, after V lost 2 bases and J lost 6 bases. The source material was PBMCs. The sequence came from a man aged 18 to 35 in good health and CMV-seronegative. The rearrangement uses TRBV4-2 and TRBJ2-7, with 8 bases identical to TRBD2. As DNA, the CDR3 is TGTGCCAGCAGCCAACCTAGGGGACTAGTAGTAAGCGAGCAGTACTTC. The encoded protein is CASSQPRGLVVSEQYF.